This T cell receptor beta chain was identified during a study of lung T cells in sarcoidosis with Löfgren's syndrome (dated by TCRdb to 2016 to 2017). Regarding the research as a whole: Sarcoidosis was characterized as a granulomatous disease that mainly affects the lungs and features an accumulation of CD4+ T cells in bronchoalveolar lavage fluid. The repertoire analyses centered on Lofgren's syndrome patients. The study at large found these results: Compared with control subjects, Lofgren's syndrome patients reportedly showed the greatest expansion in the V gene segments TRAV12-1 and TRBV2. In alphabeta pairing analysis, TRAV12-1 was found to pair preferentially with TRBV2, and CDR3 homology was shown by the resulting paired TCRs. CDR3 motifs in TRAV12-1 and TRBV2 were reported to be shared across several Lofgren's syndrome patients, which suggests public CD4+ TCR repertoires. Recognition of a sarcoidosis-associated antigen was only suggested, and the antigen itself remained putative and was not identified.

CD4+ T cells collected through bronchoalveolar lavage were the source used for profiling TCR repertoires. The run used an Illumina MiSeq. The public sequencing data were trimmed at Q25 with fastp and processed into clonotypes with MiXCR by TCRdb, which kept only in-frame beta chains. Records with the same CDR3 protein are collapsed into one entry carrying the most frequent genes and DNA. The sample profile shows 8,000 to 10,000 distinct CDR3 sequences; around 21% of them were found once. The ten largest account for around 23% of the sample. In its sample, this clonotype comes out as medium-sized (0.01 to 0.1%). No antigen is known for it. Base qualities are not at hand, and no much larger clone is one base apart. The junction carries 18 bases between V and J, which are trimmed by 2 bases and 8 bases respectively. In the germline V gene (reference sequence), CDR1 corresponds to DFQATT and CDR2 to SNEGSKA. Reading from cysteine to phenylalanine, the CDR3 counts 15 amino acids. Only the CDR3 region is kept as DNA, spanning 45 bases read in frame from base 1.

The TCR sequence derives from a human donor with sarcoidosis (Löfgren's syndrome or another form), or a control subject (not recorded which). Sequenced input: CD4+ T cells from bronchoalveolar lavage fluid. The rearranged segments are TRBV20-1 and TRBJ2-2, and possibly TRBD2, on 7 matching bases. In nucleotide form, the sequence is TGCAGTGCTAGACCGGGGGGCACGAACTTAGGGGAGCTGTTTTTT. This is translated as CSARPGGTNLGELFF.